The TCR beta chain under discussion was sequenced for a study of shared clonotypes between healthy human individuals. CDR3 length: 14 amino acids. Germline CDR1 reads MGHRA; CDR2 reads YSYEKL. V dropped 0 bases and J dropped 7 bases, with 9 bases sitting between them. The protocol was immunoSEQ multiplex PCR, while the TCRdb copy is restricted to in-frame clones and leaves out a portion. The data hold roughly 2 million clones, with around 95% observed a single time. Material for sequencing was naive CD4+ T cells sorted from blood. Subset noted: CD45RA+ positively selected. The chain links TRBV4-1 to TRBJ1-4; the D is unclear. The TCR sequence derives from a man between 18 and 35 years old in good health. CDR3 protein: CASSQDFTREKLFF. CDR3 DNA: TGCGCCAGCAGCCAAGATTTCACGCGTGAAAAACTGTTTTTT.